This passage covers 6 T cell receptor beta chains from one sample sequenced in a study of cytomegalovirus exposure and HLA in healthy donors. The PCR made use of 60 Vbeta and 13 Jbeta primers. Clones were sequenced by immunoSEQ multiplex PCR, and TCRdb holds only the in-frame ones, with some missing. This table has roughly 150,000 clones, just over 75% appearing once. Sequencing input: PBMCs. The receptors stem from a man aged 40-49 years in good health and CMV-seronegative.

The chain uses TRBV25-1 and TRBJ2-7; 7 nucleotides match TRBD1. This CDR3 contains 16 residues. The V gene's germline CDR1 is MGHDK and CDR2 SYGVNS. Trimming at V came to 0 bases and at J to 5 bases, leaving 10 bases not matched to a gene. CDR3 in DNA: TGTGCCAGCAGTGAATATCGGTCAGGGGGTAGGGACGAGCAGTACTTC. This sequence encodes CASSEYRSGGRDEQYF.

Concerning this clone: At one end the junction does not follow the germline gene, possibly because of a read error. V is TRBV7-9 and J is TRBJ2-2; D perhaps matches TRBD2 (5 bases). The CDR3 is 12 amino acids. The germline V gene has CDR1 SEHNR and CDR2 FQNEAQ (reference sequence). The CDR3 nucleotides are TGTTCCAGCAGCCGAGGGACCGGGGAGCTGTTTTTT. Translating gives CSSSRGTGELFF.

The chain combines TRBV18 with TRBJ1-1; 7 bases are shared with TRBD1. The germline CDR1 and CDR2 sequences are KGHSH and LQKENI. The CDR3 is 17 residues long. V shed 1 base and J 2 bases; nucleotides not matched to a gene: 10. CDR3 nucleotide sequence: TGTGCCAGCTCACCACTAACCGTCGGGACAGCTAACACTGAAGCTTTCTTT. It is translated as CASSPLTVGTANTEAFF. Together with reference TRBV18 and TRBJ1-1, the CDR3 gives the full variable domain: NAGVMQNPRHLVRRRGQEARLRCSPMKGHSHVYWYRQLPEEGLKFMVYLQKENIIDESGMPKERFSAEFPKEGPSILRIQQVVRGDSAAYFCASSPLTVGTANTEAFFGQGTRLTVV.

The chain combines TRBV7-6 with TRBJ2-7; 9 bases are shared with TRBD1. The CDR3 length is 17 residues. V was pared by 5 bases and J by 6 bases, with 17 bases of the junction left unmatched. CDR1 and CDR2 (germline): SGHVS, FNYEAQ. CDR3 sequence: CASSLKSAGTGFFEQYF. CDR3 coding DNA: TGTGCCAGCAGCCTAAAGAGCGCCGGGACAGGGTTTTTCGAGCAGTACTTC.

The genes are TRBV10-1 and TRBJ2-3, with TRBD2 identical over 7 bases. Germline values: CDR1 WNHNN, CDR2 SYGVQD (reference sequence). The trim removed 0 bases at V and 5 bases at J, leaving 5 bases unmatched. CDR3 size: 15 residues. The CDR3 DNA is TGCGCCAGCAGTGAGTCGATGAGGGAGGGAGATACGCAGTATTTT. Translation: CASSESMREGDTQYF.

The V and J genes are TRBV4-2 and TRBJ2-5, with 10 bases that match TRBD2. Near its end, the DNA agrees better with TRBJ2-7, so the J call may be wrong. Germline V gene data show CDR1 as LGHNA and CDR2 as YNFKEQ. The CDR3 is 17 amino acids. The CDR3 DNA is TGTGCCAGCAGCCGATCCGGTAGGACTAGCGGCTACCACGAGCAGTACTTC. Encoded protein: CASSRSGRTSGYHEQYF.